This T cell receptor (beta chain) is from a study of T and B cells in COVID-19 patients. Across the whole study: Active-infection patients were older, median roughly 67 years, than recovered patients, median around 34 years.

Multiplex PCR with BIOMED2 TRB-A/B primer pools amplified TRB rearrangements. MiXCR was run by TCRdb on the multiplex PCR reads, yielding one entry per CDR3 protein. The sample lists more than 9,000 distinct CDR3 sequences, approximately 27% occurring once. Blood genomic DNA input for TRB amplification was roughly 250-550 ng. J lost 7 bases, V lost 4 bases, and 6 bases had no gene match. CDR3 length equals 14 residues. In germline, CDR1 is MNHEY, CDR2 SMNVEV (reference sequence). This clonotype was observed at least ten times. Its specificity is unknown. General study findings and limits: Sorted SARS-CoV-2-responsive or tetramer+ T cells and CD4+, regulatory and CD8+ subsets were not yet sequenced.

Sequences were obtained from blood. This TCR derives from a human donor who had recovered from COVID-19. The chain employs TRBV27 and TRBJ1-5; 8 bases match TRBD1. In nucleotides, the CDR3 is TGTGCCAGCAGTTCTACAGGGGGAGGACAGCCCCAGCATTTT. It encodes CASSSTGGGQPQHF.